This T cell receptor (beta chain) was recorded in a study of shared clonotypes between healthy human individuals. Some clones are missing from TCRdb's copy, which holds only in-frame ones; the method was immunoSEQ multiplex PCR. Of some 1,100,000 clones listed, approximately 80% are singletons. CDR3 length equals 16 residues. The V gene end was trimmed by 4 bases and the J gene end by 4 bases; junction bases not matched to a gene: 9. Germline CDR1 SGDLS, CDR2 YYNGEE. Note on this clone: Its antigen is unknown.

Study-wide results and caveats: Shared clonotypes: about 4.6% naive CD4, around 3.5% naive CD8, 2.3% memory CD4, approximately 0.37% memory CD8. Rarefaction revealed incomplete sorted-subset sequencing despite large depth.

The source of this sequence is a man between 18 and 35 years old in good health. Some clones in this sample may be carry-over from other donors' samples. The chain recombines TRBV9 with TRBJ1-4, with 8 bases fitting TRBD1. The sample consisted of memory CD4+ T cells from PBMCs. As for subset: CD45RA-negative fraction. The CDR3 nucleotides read TGTGCCAGCAGCTTCACTGGACAGGGCATTAATGAAAAACTGTTTTTT. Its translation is CASSFTGQGINEKLFF.